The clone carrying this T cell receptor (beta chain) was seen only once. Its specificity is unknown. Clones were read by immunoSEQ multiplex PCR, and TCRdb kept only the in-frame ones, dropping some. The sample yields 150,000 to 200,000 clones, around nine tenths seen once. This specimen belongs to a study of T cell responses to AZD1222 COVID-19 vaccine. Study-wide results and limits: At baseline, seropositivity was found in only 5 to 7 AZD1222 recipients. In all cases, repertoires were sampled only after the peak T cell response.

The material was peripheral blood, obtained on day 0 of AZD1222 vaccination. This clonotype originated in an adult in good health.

CDR3 sequence reads: CASSRTVQPQHF. In DNA, the CDR3 is TGTGCCAGCAGTCGGACGGTTCAGCCCCAGCATTTT. The J gene is TRBJ1-5, the V gene TRBV12-3 or TRBV12-4, with unresolved D. Trimming shortened V by 5 bases and J by 6 bases, and 8 bases separated the two germline ends. This CDR3 has 12 residues.